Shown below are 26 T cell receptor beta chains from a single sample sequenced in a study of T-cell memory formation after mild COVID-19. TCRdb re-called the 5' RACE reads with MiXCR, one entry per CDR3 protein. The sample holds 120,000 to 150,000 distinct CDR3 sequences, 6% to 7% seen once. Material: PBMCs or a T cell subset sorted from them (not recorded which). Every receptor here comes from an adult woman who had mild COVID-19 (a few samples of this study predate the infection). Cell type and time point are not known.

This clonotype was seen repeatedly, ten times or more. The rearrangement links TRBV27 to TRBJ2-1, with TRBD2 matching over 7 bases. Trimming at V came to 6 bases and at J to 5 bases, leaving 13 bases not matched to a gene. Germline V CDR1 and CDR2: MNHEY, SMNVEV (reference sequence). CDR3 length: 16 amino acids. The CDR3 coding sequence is TGTGCCAGCAGCGTCCCTAGCGGACGAACCCACAATGAGCAGTTCTTC. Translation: CASSVPSGRTHNEQFF.

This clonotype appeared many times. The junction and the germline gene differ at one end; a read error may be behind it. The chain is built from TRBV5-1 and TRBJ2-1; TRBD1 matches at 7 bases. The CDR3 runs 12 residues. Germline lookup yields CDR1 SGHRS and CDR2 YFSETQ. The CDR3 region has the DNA TGCGCCAGCAGCTTGGCAGGGGGTAAGGTGGTCTTC. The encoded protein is CASSLAGGKVVF.

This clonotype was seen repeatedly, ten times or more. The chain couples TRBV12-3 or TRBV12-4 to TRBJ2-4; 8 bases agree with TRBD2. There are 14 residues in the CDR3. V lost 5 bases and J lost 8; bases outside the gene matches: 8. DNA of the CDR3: TGTGCCAGCAGTCCTACTAGCGGCCCGCACATTCAGTACTTC. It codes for CASSPTSGPHIQYF.

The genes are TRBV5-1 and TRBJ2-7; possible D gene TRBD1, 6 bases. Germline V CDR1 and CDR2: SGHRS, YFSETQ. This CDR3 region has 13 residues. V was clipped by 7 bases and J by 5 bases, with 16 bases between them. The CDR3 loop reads CASRMRGTHEQYF. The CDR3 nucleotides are TGCGCCAGCCGGATGAGGGGGACCCACGAGCAGTACTTC.

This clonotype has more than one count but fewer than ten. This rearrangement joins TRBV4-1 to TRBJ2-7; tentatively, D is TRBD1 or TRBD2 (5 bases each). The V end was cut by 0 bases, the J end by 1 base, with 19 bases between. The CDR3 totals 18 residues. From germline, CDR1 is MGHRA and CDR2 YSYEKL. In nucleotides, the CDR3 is TGCGCCAGCAGCCAAGATGGGGGAAAGAAGAAAAGGTCCTACGAGCAGTACTTC. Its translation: CASSQDGGKKKRSYEQYF.

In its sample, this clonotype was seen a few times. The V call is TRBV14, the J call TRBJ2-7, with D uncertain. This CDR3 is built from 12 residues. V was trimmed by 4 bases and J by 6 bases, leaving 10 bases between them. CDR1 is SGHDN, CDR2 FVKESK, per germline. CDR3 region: CASSRLQAEQYF. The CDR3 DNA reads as TGTGCCAGCAGCCGCCTTCAGGCCGAGCAGTACTTC.

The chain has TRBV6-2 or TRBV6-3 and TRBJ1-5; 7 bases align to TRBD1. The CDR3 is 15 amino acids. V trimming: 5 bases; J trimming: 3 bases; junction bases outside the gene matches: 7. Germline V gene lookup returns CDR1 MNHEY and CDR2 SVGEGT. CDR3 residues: CASSRDRPPNQPQHF. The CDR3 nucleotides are TGTGCCAGCAGTCGGGACAGACCACCCAATCAGCCCCAGCATTTT.

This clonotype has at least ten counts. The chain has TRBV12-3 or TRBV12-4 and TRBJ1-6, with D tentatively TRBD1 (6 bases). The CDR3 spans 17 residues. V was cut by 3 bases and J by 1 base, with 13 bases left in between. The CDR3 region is CASSFGGGKSYNSPLHF. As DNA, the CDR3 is TGTGCCAGCAGTTTTGGGGGGGGCAAGTCCTATAATTCACCCCTCCACTTT.

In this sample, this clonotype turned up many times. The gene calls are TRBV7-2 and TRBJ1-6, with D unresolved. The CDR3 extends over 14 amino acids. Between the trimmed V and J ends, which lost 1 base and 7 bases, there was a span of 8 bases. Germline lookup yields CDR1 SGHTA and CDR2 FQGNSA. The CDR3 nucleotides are TGTGCCAGCAGCTTAGAAAGTCAGAATTCACCCCTCCACTTT. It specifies CASSLESQNSPLHF.

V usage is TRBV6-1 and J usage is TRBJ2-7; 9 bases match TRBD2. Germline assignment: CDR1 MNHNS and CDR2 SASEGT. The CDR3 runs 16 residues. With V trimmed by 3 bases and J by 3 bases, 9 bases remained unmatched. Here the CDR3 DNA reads TGTGCCAGCAGTGATACTTGGCGGGGGGGCATCTACGAGCAGTACTTC. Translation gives CASSDTWRGGIYEQYF.

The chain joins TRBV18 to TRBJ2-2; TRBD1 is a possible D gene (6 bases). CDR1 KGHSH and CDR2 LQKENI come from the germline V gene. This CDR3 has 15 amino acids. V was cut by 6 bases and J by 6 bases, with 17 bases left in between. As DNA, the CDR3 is TGTGCCAGCTCGCTTCAGGGGCACCAGGCCGGGGAGCTGTTTTTT. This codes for CASSLQGHQAGELFF.

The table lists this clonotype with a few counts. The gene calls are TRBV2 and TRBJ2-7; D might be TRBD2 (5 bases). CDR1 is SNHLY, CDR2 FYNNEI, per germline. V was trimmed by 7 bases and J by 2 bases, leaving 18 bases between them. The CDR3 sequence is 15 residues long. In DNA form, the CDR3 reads TGTGCCAGCATCCGGACCCCGGCGGGCGCCTACGAGCAGTACTTC. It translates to CASIRTPAGAYEQYF.

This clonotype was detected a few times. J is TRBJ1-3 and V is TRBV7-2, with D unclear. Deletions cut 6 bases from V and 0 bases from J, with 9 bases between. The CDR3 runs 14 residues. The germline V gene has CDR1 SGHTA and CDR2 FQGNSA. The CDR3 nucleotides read TGTGCCAGCAGTTACAACCCCTCTGGAAACACCATATATTTT. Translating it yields CASSYNPSGNTIYF.

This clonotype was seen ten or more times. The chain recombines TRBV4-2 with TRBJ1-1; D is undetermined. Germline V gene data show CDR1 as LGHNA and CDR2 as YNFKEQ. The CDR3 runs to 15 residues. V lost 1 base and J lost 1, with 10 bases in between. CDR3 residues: CASSQVNSENTEAFF. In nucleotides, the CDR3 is TGTGCCAGCAGCCAAGTGAACTCCGAGAACACTGAAGCTTTCTTT.

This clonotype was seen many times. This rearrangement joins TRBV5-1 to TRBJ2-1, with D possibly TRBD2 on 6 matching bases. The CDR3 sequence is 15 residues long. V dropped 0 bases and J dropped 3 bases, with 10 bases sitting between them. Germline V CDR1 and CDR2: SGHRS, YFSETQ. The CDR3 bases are TGCGCCAGCAGCTTGGTCCCGGGAGTCTACAATGAGCAGTTCTTC. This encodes CASSLVPGVYNEQFF. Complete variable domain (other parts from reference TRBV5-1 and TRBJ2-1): KAGVTQTPRYLIKTRGQQVTLSCSPISGHRSVSWYQQTPGQGLQFLFEYFSETQRNKGNFPGRFSGRQFSNSRSEMNVSTLELGDSALYLCASSLVPGVYNEQFFGPGTRLTVL.

CDR3 residues: CASRGSGDEQFF. The CDR3 nucleotides read TGTGCCAGCAGAGGATCGGGAGATGAGCAGTTCTTC. V usage is TRBV12-3 or TRBV12-4 and J usage is TRBJ2-1; maybe TRBD2 (6 bases). The CDR3 sequence is 12 residues long. V lost 6 bases and J lost 8, with 11 bases in between.

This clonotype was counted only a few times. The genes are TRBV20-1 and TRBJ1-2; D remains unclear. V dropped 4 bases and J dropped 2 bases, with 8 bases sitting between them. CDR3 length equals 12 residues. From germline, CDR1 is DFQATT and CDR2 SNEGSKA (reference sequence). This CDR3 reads CSATDLNYGYTF. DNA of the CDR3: TGCAGTGCTACGGACCTAAACTATGGCTACACCTTC.

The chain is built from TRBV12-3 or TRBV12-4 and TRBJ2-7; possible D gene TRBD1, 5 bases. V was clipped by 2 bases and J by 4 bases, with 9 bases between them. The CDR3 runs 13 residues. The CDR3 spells CASSLTGRYEQYF. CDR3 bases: TGTGCCAGCAGTTTAACAGGACGGTACGAGCAGTACTTC.

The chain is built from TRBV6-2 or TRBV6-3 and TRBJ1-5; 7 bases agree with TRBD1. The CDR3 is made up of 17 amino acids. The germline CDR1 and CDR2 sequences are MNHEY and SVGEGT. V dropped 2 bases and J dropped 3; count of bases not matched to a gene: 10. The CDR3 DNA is TGTGCCAGCAGTTACCAAGTAAGGGGGCGGAACAATCAGCCCCAGCATTTT. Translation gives CASSYQVRGRNNQPQHF.

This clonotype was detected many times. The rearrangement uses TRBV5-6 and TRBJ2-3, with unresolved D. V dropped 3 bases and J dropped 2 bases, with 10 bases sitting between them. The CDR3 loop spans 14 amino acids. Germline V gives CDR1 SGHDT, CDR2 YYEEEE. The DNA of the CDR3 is TGTGCCAGCAGCTCGCCCCGGGCCACAGATACGCAGTATTTT. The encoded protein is CASSSPRATDTQYF.

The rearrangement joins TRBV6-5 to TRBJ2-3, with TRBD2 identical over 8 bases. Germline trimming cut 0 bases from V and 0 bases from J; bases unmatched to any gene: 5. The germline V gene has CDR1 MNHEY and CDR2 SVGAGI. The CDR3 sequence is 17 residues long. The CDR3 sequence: CASSYSPGLGSTDTQYF. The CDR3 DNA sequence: TGTGCCAGCAGTTACTCGCCGGGACTAGGGAGCACAGATACGCAGTATTTT.

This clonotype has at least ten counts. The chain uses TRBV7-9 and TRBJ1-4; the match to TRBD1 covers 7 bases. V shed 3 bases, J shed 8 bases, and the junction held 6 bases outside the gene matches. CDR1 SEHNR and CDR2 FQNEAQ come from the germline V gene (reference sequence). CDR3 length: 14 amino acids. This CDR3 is CASSLTGSQEKLFF. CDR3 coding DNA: TGTGCCAGCAGCTTGACAGGGTCTCAGGAAAAACTGTTTTTT.

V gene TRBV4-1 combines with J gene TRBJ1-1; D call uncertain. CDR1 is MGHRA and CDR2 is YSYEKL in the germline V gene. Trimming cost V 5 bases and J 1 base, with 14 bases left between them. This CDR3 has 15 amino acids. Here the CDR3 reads CASSLPTVRNTEAFF. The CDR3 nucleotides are TGCGCCAGCAGCTTACCCACCGTTCGGAACACTGAAGCTTTCTTT.

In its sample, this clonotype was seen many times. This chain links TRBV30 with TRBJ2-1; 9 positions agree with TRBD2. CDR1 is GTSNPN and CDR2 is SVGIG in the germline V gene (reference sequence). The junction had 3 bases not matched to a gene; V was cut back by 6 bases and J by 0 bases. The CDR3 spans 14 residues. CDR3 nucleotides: TGTGCCTGCCGGCGGGAGGGCTCCTACAATGAGCAGTTCTTC. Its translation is CACRREGSYNEQFF.

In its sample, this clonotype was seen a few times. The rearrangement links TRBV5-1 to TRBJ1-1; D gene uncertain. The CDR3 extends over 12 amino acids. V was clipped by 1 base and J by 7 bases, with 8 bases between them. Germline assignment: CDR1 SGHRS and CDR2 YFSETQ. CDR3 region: CASSLSGLEAFF. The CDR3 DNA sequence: TGCGCCAGCAGCTTGTCCGGCCTTGAAGCTTTCTTT.

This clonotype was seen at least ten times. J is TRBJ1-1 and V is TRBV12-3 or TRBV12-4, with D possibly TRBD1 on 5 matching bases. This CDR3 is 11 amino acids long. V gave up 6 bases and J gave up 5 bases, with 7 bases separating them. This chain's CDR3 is CASSWGTEAFF. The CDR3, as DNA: TGTGCCAGCAGCTGGGGGACTGAAGCTTTCTTT.